These 23 T cell receptor beta chains were sequenced from one sample in a study of T cell responses to AZD1222 COVID-19 vaccine. Some clones are missing from TCRdb's copy, which holds only in-frame ones; the method was immunoSEQ multiplex PCR. The sample records more than 75,000 clones, 83% being singletons. Material: peripheral blood, obtained 28 days after the second AZD1222 dose. These receptors all come from an adult who received the AZD1222 COVID-19 vaccine.

The chain carries TRBV29-1 and TRBJ1-1, with TRBD1 as a possible D gene (5 bases). The CDR3 totals 14 residues. Germline V CDR1 and CDR2: SQVTM, ANQGSEA. The V end was cut by 4 bases, the J end by 7 bases, with 19 bases between. The CDR3 protein is CSVGKGTGRGEAFF. In DNA form, the CDR3 reads TGCAGCGTTGGGAAGGGTACAGGAAGGGGTGAAGCTTTCTTT.

Points on this clone: Other DNA sequences from this sample encode an identical CDR3 as well. The chain uses TRBV6-5 and TRBJ2-7; D gene unclear. The germline V gene has CDR1 MNHEY and CDR2 SVGAGI. Trimming took 0 bases from V and 2 from J, leaving 8 bases between them. The CDR3 has 14 amino acids. CDR3 in DNA: TGTGCCAGCAGTTACTCTGGGTCGACCTACGAGCAGTACTTC. This encodes CASSYSGSTYEQYF.

This clone appeared once. The rearrangement links TRBV2 to TRBJ2-7, with D perhaps given as TRBD1 or TRBD2 (6 bases each). The CDR3 extends over 15 amino acids. Trimming left V 7 bases short and J 3 bases short, with 19 bases between. From germline, CDR1 is SNHLY and CDR2 FYNNEI. This CDR3 reads CASTLLGGQDYEQYF. CDR3 sequence (DNA): TGTGCCAGCACCCTCCTGGGGGGACAAGACTACGAGCAGTACTTC.

This clone has only one observation. V and J are TRBV19 and TRBJ2-1; no definite D call. In germline, CDR1 is LNHDA, CDR2 SQIVND (reference sequence). This CDR3 region has 13 residues. V was clipped by 5 bases and J by 1 base, with 6 bases between them. The CDR3 DNA is TGTGCCAGTAGTGGGGTTTCCTACAATGAGCAGTTCTTC. It is translated as CASSGVSYNEQFF.

This chain joins TRBV2 and TRBJ2-7; D tentatively reads TRBD1 or TRBD2 (5 bases each). The V gene lost 6 bases and the J gene lost 6 bases, with 18 bases spanning the gap. The germline V gene encodes CDR1 SNHLY and CDR2 FYNNEI. The length of the CDR3 is 14 residues. The CDR3 sequence: CASRATEGLSEQYF. The CDR3 nucleotides read TGTGCCAGCAGGGCGACAGAAGGACTGTCCGAGCAGTACTTC.

The chain links TRBV7-9 to TRBJ2-1, with D possibly matching TRBD2 (6 bases). Trimming cost V 5 bases and J 2 bases, with 19 bases left between them. The germline gives CDR1 SEHNR, CDR2 FQNEAQ (reference sequence). The CDR3 length is 17 residues. CDR3 protein: CASSPTSLWGTYNEQFF. In DNA, the CDR3 is TGTGCCAGCAGCCCTACTAGCTTATGGGGTACCTACAATGAGCAGTTCTTC.

The chain's CDR3 is CASSSDSSEKLFF. DNA of the CDR3: TGTGCCAGCAGTTCTGACAGCAGCGAAAAACTGTTTTTT. The chain joins TRBV7-2 to TRBJ1-4; perhaps TRBD1 as D (5 bases). The V and J ends lost 6 bases and 8 bases respectively, with 13 bases between them. The CDR3 covers 13 residues. The germline V gene has CDR1 SGHTA and CDR2 FQGNSA.

J is TRBJ2-1 and V is TRBV11-3; 9 bases line up with TRBD2. CDR3 length: 14 amino acids. In germline, CDR1 is SGHNT, CDR2 YENEEA. Trimming at V came to 3 bases and at J to 4 bases, leaving 1 base not matched to a gene. In DNA form, the CDR3 reads TGTGCCAGCAGCTTGACTAGCGGATACAATGAGCAGTTCTTC. Translated, it gives CASSLTSGYNEQFF.

The chain is built from TRBV25-1 and TRBJ2-5; D not resolved. The CDR3 is 10 residues long. The germline CDR1 and CDR2 sequences are MGHDK and SYGVNS. V lost 2 bases, J lost 5 bases, and 0 bases lay in between. The CDR3 bases are TGTGCCAGCAGTGAAGAGACCCAGTACTTC. Protein sequence: CASSEETQYF.

The rearrangement uses TRBV4-1 and TRBJ1-4, with TRBD1 matching over 10 bases. Germline CDR1 and CDR2: MGHRA and YSYEKL. V dropped 0 bases and J dropped 4; count of bases not matched to a gene: 8. The CDR3 contains 18 residues. DNA for the CDR3: TGCGCCAGCAGCCAAGAAAAACCGGGACAGGGGAGTAATGAAAAACTGTTTTTT. This translates into CASSQEKPGQGSNEKLFF.

J is TRBJ2-7 and V is TRBV7-2; TRBD2 agrees at 8 bases. The CDR3 runs to 14 residues. The ends lost 4 bases at V and 3 bases at J; junction bases unmatched: 5. Germline V gives CDR1 SGHTA, CDR2 FQGNSA. The CDR3 loop reads CASSYRLANYEQYF. CDR3 coding DNA: TGTGCCAGCAGCTACCGACTAGCGAACTACGAGCAGTACTTC.

The genes are TRBV5-8 and TRBJ2-1; D ambiguous. The germline gives CDR1 SGHTS, CDR2 YDEGEE. The CDR3 has 15 residues. V lost 0 bases and J 4 bases, leaving 11 bases between the germline ends. CDR3 DNA sequence: TGTGCCAGCAGCTTGGCTGGAGTGCGGTACAATGAGCAGTTCTTC. Protein product: CASSLAGVRYNEQFF.

This clone appeared a few times. The chain recombines TRBV14 with TRBJ2-1; possible D gene TRBD1, 6 bases. CDR3 size: 14 residues. Trimming shortened V by 6 bases and J by 0 bases, and 9 bases separated the two germline ends. Germline values: CDR1 SGHDN, CDR2 FVKESK. In DNA, the CDR3 is TGTGCCAGCAGAGGGGGAAGCTCCTACAATGAGCAGTTCTTC. This codes for CASRGGSSYNEQFF.

J is TRBJ1-5 and V is TRBV2; D is unresolved. From germline, CDR1 is SNHLY and CDR2 FYNNEI. The CDR3 contains 15 residues. Trimming left V 3 bases short and J 0 bases short, with 9 bases between. CDR3: CASSENSFSNQPQHF. CDR3 nucleotide sequence: TGTGCCAGCAGTGAGAACAGTTTTAGCAATCAGCCCCAGCATTTT.

This chain joins TRBV4-2 and TRBJ1-1; 7 bases agree with TRBD1. CDR3 size: 18 residues. CDR1 is LGHNA, CDR2 YNFKEQ, per germline. V shed 1 base, J shed 4 bases, and the junction held 15 bases outside the gene matches. CDR3 DNA sequence: TGTGCCAGCAGCCAAGCGGTAACGGGACAGAGGTCAGGCACTGAAGCTTTCTTT. This sequence encodes CASSQAVTGQRSGTEAFF.

This clone has more than one count but fewer than ten. Other DNA sequences within the sample encode an identical CDR3. This chain connects TRBV6-5 to TRBJ1-6; unclear D gene. Germline V gene lookup returns CDR1 MNHEY and CDR2 SVGAGI. V was cut by 5 bases and J by 7 bases, with 9 bases left in between. This CDR3 is 13 amino acids long. Written as DNA, the CDR3 is TGTGCCAGCAGTCGGGCGGGGAATTCACCCCTCCACTTT. Translated: CASSRAGNSPLHF.

This chain joins TRBV28 and TRBJ2-7; perhaps TRBD2 as D (6 bases). This CDR3 is 17 amino acids long. CDR1 is MDHEN and CDR2 is SYDVKM in the germline V gene. The V and J ends lost 1 base and 0 bases respectively, with 16 bases between them. DNA for the CDR3: TGTGCCAGCAGTTTATTAGTGGGGGGTACTCTCTCCTACGAGCAGTACTTC. It translates to CASSLLVGGTLSYEQYF.

The chain carries TRBV2 and TRBJ2-7; D ambiguous. The CDR3 is made up of 16 amino acids. Germline CDR1 reads SNHLY; CDR2 reads FYNNEI. V was clipped by 8 bases and J by 0 bases, with 20 bases between them. Here the CDR3 reads CASDSTRRPSSYEQYF. DNA of the CDR3: TGTGCCAGCGACTCTACACGCAGACCCAGCTCCTACGAGCAGTACTTC.

The V and J genes are TRBV5-1 and TRBJ2-3, with D maybe TRBD1 (5 bases). The CDR3 covers 14 residues. In germline, CDR1 is SGHRS, CDR2 YFSETQ. V lost 1 base to trimming and J lost 5 bases, with 11 bases between them. The CDR3, as DNA: TGCGCCAGCAGCTTGTCAGGGAATGAAGATACGCAGTATTTT. It codes for CASSLSGNEDTQYF. Drawing the rest from reference TRBV5-1 and TRBJ2-3, the complete variable domain is KAGVTQTPRYLIKTRGQQVTLSCSPISGHRSVSWYQQTPGQGLQFLFEYFSETQRNKGNFPGRFSGRQFSNSRSEMNVSTLELGDSALYLCASSLSGNEDTQYFGPGTRLTVL.

The rearrangement joins TRBV6-1 to TRBJ1-1; maybe TRBD1 (5 bases). Trimming took 4 bases from V and 3 from J, leaving 18 bases between them. Germline lookup yields CDR1 MNHNS and CDR2 SASEGT. This CDR3 is built from 16 residues. The CDR3 DNA reads TGTGCCAGCAGTGCAGGGTATGAACTTTTGGACACTGAAGCTTTCTTT. It specifies CASSAGYELLDTEAFF.

This clone was counted a few times. The chain recombines TRBV28 with TRBJ2-1, with D possibly TRBD1 on 7 matching bases. The ends were cut back, 3 bases at V and 13 bases at J, with 16 bases in the middle. CDR3 length: 13 amino acids. Looked up from germline, CDR1 is MDHEN and CDR2 is SYDVKM. CDR3 bases: TGTGCCAGCAGTTTGGGACAGACGGGGGCACAGTTCTTC. Encoded protein: CASSLGQTGAQFF.

This clone came up once. The rearrangement joins TRBV14 to TRBJ2-7; 8 nucleotides align to TRBD1. The V gene's germline CDR1 is SGHDN and CDR2 FVKESK. The CDR3 consists of 15 residues. J was trimmed by 3 bases and V by 4 bases; bases with no gene match: 8. The CDR3 nucleotides are TGTGCCAGCAGCCCTCAGGGGGCCCAGAGCTACGAGCAGTACTTC. It is translated as CASSPQGAQSYEQYF.

The chain uses TRBV4-2 and TRBJ1-2; D remains ambiguous. Trimming removed 1 base from V and 4 bases from J, with 10 bases in between. The CDR3 contains 14 residues. Germline V gene data show CDR1 as LGHNA and CDR2 as YNFKEQ. The CDR3 nucleotides are TGTGCCAGCAGCCAAGTACAGTCTCTCTATGGCTACACCTTC. This sequence encodes CASSQVQSLYGYTF.